This T cell receptor beta chain comes out of a study of blood T cell repertoires in COVID-19. Study-wide background: Collection of acute and convalescent COVID-19 samples took place in the United States, Italy and Spain. The analysed material was cDNA or gDNA that came from T cells, B-cell-depleted T cells, or PBMCs.

CDR3 size: 16 residues. V lost 2 bases and J 3 bases, leaving 15 bases between the germline ends. The germline V gene encodes CDR1 KGHDR and CDR2 SFDVKD. The authors' processing: Counts of nucleated cells, estimated from reference gene primer amplification, were obtained. Sequencing was performed with immunoSEQ multiplex PCR; in TCRdb, only in-frame clones are kept and a portion is missing. The V and J calls and clone size are taken from that table; D and trimming were inferred from the DNA. The table lists about 130,000 clones, around 80% of them singletons, with 17% in the top ten. Recruited during active infection, patients (from Seattle) were subsequently followed longitudinally.

Material: peripheral blood. This receptor was identified in a man aged 25 to 40 with COVID-19, enrolled during active disease. The chain is built from TRBV24-1 and TRBJ2-5; D is unresolved. The DNA of the CDR3 is TGTGCCACCAGTGATTCCCAGGATCTCGACAAAGAGACCCAGTACTTC. It yields the protein CATSDSQDLDKETQYF.